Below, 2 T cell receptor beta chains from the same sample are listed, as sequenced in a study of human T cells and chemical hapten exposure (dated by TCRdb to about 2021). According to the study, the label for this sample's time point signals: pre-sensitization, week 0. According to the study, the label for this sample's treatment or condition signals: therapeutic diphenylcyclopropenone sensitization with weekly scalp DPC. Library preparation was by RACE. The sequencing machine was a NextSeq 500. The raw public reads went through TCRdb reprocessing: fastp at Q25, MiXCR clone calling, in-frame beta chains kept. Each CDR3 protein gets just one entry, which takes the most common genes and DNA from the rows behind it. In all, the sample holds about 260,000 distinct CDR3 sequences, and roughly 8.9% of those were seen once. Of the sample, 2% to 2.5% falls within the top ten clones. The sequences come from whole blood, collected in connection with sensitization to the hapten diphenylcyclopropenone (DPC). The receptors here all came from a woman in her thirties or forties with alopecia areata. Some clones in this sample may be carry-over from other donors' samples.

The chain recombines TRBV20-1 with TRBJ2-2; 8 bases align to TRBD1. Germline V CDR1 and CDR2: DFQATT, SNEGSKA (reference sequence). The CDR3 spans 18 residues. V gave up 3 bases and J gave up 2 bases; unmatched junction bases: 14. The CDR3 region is CSASPLGADRENTGELFF. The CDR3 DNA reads TGCAGTGCTAGTCCACTCGGGGCGGACAGGGAAAACACCGGGGAGCTGTTTTTT.

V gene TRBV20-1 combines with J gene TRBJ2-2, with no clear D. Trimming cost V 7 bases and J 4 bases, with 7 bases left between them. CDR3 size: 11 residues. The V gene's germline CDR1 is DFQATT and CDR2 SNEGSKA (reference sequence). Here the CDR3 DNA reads TGCAGTGAAAGCTCCACCGGGGAGCTGTTTTTT. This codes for CSESSTGELFF.